The clone carrying this T cell receptor beta chain was counted between two and nine times. One entry per CDR3 protein results from TCRdb running MiXCR on the reads. The sample has about 450,000 distinct CDR3 sequences; about a third are singletons. This sample was taken from a study of T cell repertoires in cytomegalovirus infection. Germline V gene sequence: CDR1 SGHVS, CDR2 FNYEAQ. V gave up 2 bases and J gave up 3 bases, with 7 bases separating them. This CDR3 region has 13 residues. Sequencing was carried out using PBMCs. This clonotype was obtained from a human donor in good health (CMV status not recorded). Some clones in this sample may be carry-over from other donors' samples. The V call is TRBV7-6, the J call TRBJ1-1; D gene uncertain. The CDR3 spells CASSLRTDTEAFF. CDR3 nucleotide sequence: TGTGCCAGCAGCTTACGGACGGACACTGAAGCTTTCTTT. Complete variable domain (other parts from reference TRBV7-6 and TRBJ1-1): GAGVSQSPRYKVTKRGQDVALRCDPISGHVSLYWYRQALGQGPEFLTYFNYEAQQDKSGLPNDRFSAERPEGSISTLTIQRTEQRDSAMYRCASSLRTDTEAFFGQGTRLTVV.